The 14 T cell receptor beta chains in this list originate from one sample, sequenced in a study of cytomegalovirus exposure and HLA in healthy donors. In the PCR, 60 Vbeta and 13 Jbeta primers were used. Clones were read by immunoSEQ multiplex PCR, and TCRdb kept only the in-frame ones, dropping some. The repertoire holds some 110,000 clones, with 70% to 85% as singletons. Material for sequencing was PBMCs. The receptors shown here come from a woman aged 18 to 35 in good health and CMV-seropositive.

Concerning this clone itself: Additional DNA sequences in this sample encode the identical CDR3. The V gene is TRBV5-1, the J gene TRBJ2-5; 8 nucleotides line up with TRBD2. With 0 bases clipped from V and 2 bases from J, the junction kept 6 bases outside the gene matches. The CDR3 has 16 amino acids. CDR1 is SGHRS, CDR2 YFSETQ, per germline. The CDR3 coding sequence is TGCGCCAGCAGCTTGGGGGCTAGCGGGCCTCAAGAGACCCAGTACTTC. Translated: CASSLGASGPQETQYF.

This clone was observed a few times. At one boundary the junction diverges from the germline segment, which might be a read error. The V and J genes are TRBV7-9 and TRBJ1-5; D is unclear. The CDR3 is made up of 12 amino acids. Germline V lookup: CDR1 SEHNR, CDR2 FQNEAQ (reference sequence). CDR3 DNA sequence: TGTTCCAGCAGCTTACCAGGTCAGCCCCAGCATTTT. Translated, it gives CSSSLPGQPQHF. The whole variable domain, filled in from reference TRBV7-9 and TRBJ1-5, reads DTGVSQNPRHKITKRGQNVTFRCDPISEHNRLYWYRQTLGQGPEFLTYFQNEAQLEKSRLLSDRFSAERPKGSFSTLEIQRTEQGDSAMYLCSSSLPGQPQHFGDGTRLSIL.

The CDR3: CASSSGTQYQETQYF. CDR3 in DNA: TGTGCCAGCAGTTCCGGGACACAGTACCAAGAGACCCAGTACTTC. The chain carries TRBV2 and TRBJ2-5, with D tentatively TRBD1 (6 bases). Germline V gives CDR1 SNHLY, CDR2 FYNNEI. Deletions cut 5 bases from V and 0 bases from J, with 13 bases between. CDR3 length equals 15 residues.

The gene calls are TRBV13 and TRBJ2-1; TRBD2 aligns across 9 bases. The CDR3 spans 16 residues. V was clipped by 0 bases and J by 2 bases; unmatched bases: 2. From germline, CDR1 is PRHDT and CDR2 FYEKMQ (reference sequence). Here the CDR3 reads CASSLGTSGTYNEQFF. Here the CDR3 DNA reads TGTGCCAGCAGCTTAGGGACTAGCGGTACCTACAATGAGCAGTTCTTC.

CDR3 DNA sequence: TGTGCCAGCAGCTTAGAGGGGACATATAGCACAGATACGCAGTATTTT. Translation: CASSLEGTYSTDTQYF. This chain links TRBV7-9 with TRBJ2-3, with D perhaps matching TRBD1 (6 bases). Germline V gene sequence: CDR1 SEHNR, CDR2 FQNEAQ (reference sequence). CDR3 length: 16 residues. V was shortened by 1 base and J by 0 bases, with 11 bases between the two germline ends.

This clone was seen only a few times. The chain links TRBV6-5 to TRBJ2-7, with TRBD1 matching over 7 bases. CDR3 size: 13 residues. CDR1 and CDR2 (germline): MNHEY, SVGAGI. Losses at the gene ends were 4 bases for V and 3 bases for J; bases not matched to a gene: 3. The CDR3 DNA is TGTGCCAGCAGTTTCCGGGACAGCTACGAGCAGTACTTC. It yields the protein CASSFRDSYEQYF.

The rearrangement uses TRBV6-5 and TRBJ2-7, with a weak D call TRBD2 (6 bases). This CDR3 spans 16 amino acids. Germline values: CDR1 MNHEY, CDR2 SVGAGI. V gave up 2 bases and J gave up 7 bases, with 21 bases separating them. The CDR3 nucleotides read TGTGCCAGCAGTTACGAGACGGGGGACCTGGGTGGGGAGCAGTACTTC. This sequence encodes CASSYETGDLGGEQYF.

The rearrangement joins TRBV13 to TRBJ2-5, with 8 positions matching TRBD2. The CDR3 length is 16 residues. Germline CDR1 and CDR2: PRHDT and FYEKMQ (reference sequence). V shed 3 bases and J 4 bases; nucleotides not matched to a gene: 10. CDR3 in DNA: TGTGCCAGCAGCTTCAGCAGCGGGAGTGTTGGAGAGACCCAGTACTTC. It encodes CASSFSSGSVGETQYF.

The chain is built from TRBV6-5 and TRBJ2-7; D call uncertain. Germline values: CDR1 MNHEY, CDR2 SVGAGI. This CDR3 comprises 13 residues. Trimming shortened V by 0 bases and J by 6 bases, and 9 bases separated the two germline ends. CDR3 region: CASSYSGAGEQYF. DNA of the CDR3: TGTGCCAGCAGTTACTCGGGCGCCGGCGAGCAGTACTTC.

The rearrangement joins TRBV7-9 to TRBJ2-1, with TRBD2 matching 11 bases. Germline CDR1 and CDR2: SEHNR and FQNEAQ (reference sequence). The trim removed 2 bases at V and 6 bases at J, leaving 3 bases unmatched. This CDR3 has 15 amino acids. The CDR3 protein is CASSLLAGGLNEQFF. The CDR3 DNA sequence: TGTGCCAGCAGCTTACTAGCGGGAGGACTCAATGAGCAGTTCTTC.

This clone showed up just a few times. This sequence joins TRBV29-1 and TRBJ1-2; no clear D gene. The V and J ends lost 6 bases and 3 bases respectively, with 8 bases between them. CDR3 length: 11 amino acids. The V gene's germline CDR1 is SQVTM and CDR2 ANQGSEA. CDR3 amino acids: CSVREDYGYTF. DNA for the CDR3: TGCAGCGTCCGGGAGGACTATGGCTACACCTTC.

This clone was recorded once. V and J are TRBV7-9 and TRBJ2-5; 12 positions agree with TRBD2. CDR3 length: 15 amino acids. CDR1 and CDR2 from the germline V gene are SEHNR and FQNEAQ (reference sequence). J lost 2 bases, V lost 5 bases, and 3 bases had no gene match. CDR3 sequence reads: CASSTGTSGQETQYF. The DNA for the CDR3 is TGTGCCAGCAGCACAGGGACTAGCGGGCAAGAGACCCAGTACTTC.

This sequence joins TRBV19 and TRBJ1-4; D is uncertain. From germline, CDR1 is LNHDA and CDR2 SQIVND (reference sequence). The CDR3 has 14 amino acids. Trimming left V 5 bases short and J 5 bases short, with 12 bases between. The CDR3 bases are TGTGCCAGTAGTTACCGGGAGCTGAATGAAAAACTGTTTTTT. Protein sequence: CASSYRELNEKLFF.

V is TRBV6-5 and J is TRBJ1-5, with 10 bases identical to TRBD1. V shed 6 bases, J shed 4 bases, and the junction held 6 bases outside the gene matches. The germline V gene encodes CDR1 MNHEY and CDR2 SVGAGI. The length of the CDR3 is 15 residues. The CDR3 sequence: CASSFGTGENQPQHF. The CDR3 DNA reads TGTGCCAGCAGCTTTGGGACAGGGGAAAATCAGCCCCAGCATTTT.